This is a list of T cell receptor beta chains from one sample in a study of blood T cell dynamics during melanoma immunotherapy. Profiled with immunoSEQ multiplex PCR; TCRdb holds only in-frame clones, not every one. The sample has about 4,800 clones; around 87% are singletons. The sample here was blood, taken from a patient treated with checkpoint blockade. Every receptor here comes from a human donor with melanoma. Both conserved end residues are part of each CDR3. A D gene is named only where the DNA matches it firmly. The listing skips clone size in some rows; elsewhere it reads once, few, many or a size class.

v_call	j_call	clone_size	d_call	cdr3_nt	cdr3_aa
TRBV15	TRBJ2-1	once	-	TGTGCCACCAGCAGTCCTAGCGAATTCGCCTACAATGAGCAGTTCTTC	CATSSPSEFAYNEQFF
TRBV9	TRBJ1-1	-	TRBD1	TGTGCCAGCAGCGTAGGGGTGACAGGGGGATCCACTGAAGCTTTCTTT	CASSVGVTGGSTEAFF
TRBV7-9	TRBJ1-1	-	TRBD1	TGTGCCAGCAGCTTTCCCGGGACAGGGGTGAACACTGAAGCTTTCTTT	CASSFPGTGVNTEAFF
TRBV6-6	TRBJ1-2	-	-	TGTGCCAGCTCTGCGGGGCTGAACTATGGCTACACCTTC	CASSAGLNYGYTF
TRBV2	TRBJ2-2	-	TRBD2	TGTGCCAGCATGGTTTTGACTAGCGTGACACACACCGGGGAGCTGTTTTTT	CASMVLTSVTHTGELFF
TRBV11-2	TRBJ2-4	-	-	TGTGCCAGCAGCTTAGAGTCCCGGGGTATTCAGTACTTC	CASSLESRGIQYF
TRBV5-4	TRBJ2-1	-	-	TGTGCCAGCAGCATACTAGGGGGCTCCTACAATGAGCAGTTCTTC	CASSILGGSYNEQFF
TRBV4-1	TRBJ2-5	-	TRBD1	TGCGCCAGCAGCCCCGGGACAGGGGTACAAGAGACCCAGTACTTC	CASSPGTGVQETQYF
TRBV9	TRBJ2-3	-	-	TGTGCCAGCAGCTTAGGGAGAATCACAGATACGCAGTATTTT	CASSLGRITDTQYF
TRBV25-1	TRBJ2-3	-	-	TGTGCCAGCCAAAACCTACCAGCGGATACGCAGTATTTT	CASQNLPADTQYF
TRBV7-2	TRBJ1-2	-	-	TGTGCCAGCAGCTACGACAGGAACTATGGCTACACCTTC	CASSYDRNYGYTF
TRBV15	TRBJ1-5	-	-	TGTGCCACCAGCAGGGAATTGGGGGCCAGCAATCAGCCCCAGCATTTT	CATSRELGASNQPQHF
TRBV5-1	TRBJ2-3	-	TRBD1	TGCGCCAGCACGACAGGGGGTTCCTCAGATACGCAGTATTTT	CASTTGGSSDTQYF
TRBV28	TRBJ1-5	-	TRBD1	TGTGCCAGCAGTCCCAGGAGGGGGACAGCTTTCAATCAGCCCCAGCATTTT	CASSPRRGTAFNQPQHF
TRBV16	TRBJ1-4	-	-	TGTGCCAGCAGCCAATCCCCAGTAAGCGAAAAACTGTTTTTT	CASSQSPVSEKLFF
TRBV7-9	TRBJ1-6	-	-	TGTGCCAGCAGCTTAGGCAGGGGTGGAGGTTCACCCCTCCACTTT	CASSLGRGGGSPLHF
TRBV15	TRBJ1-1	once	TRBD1	TGTGCCACCAGCAGGCGACAGGGAAACTTAATGAACACTGAAGCTTTCTTT	CATSRRQGNLMNTEAFF
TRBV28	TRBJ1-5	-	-	TGTGCCAGCAGTTTAGACCAGAATAGCAATCAGCCCCAGCATTTT	CASSLDQNSNQPQHF
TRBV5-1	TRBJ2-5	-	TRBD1	TGCGCCAGCAGCCCGACAGGGGACCTCCCGGAGACCCAGTACTTC	CASSPTGDLPETQYF
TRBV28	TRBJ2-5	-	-	TGTGCCAGCAGTTTCGGGGGAGAAGAGACCCAGTACTTC	CASSFGGEETQYF
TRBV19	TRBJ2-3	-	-	TGTGCCAGTGACAATAGTATCAGGGTCGGCACAGATACGCAGTATTTT	CASDNSIRVGTDTQYF
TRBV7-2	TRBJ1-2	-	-	TGTGCCAGCAGCTTAGCAGTGGCTGGTAACTATGGCTACACCTTC	CASSLAVAGNYGYTF
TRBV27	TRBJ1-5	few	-	TGTGCCAGCAGTTTGGACAGTTCATCTAGCAATCAGCCCCAGCATTTT	CASSLDSSSSNQPQHF
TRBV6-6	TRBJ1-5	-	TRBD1	TGTGCCAGCAGGCCGGGCAGGGGGAGCAATCAGCCCCAGCATTTT	CASRPGRGSNQPQHF
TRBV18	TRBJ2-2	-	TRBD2	TGTGCCAGCTCACCCCCCGGACTAGCGGGAAACACCGGGGAGCTGTTTTTT	CASSPPGLAGNTGELFF
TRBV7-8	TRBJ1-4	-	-	TGTGCCAGCAGCCGCCGGGACGGGAGAAATGAAAAACTGTTTTTT	CASSRRDGRNEKLFF
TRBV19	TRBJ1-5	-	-	TGTGCCAGTAGTACCCGGGGTCAGCCCCAGCATTTT	CASSTRGQPQHF
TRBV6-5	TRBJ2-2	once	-	TGTGCCAGCAGTGCTTCAGGCGTAGCCGGGGAGCTGTTTTTT	CASSASGVAGELFF
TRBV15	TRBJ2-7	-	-	TGTGCCACCAGCCGAGATATGCAGGGGTTTAGGTACTTC	CATSRDMQGFRYF
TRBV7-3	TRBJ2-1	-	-	TGTGCCAGCAGCTTAGAGCAGAGCTCCTACAATGAGCAGTTCTTC	CASSLEQSSYNEQFF
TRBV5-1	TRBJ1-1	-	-	TGCGCCAGCCACCGGGGGCGTGGGAACACTGAAGCTTTCTTT	CASHRGRGNTEAFF
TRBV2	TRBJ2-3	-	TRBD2	TGTGCCAGCAATGGCGGCGGGAGGGCCGGAGATACGCAGTATTTT	CASNGGGRAGDTQYF
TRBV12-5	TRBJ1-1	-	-	TGTGCTAGTGGTCTCCCCCCTCAGTTGCCTGAAGCTTTCTTT	CASGLPPQLPEAFF
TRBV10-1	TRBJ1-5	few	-	TGCGCCAGCATTGGGGCGAAGAGGCCCCAGCATTTT	CASIGAKRPQHF
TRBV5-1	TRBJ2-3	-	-	TGCGCCAGCAGCTTAGGGGGGAAAGTCACAGATACGCAGTATTTT	CASSLGGKVTDTQYF
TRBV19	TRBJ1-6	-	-	TGTGCCAGTAGTAACACCCGCAATTCACCCCTCCACTTT	CASSNTRNSPLHF
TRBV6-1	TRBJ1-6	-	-	TGTGCCAGCAGAGAATTTTCCGGGACCTTTTCTAGAAATTCACCCCTCCACTTT	CASREFSGTFSRNSPLHF
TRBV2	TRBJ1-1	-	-	TGTGCCAGCAGTGAGCGTTGGGGGGCGGTGGGGAACACTGAAGCTTTCTTT	CASSERWGAVGNTEAFF
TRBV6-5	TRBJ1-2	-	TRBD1	TGTGCCAGCAGAGGGACAGGGGGCGATGGCTACACCTTC	CASRGTGGDGYTF
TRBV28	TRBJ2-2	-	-	TGTGCCAGCAGTGACGGAATGGCGGAGAACACCGGGGAGCTGTTTTTT	CASSDGMAENTGELFF
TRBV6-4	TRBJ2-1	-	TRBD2	TGTGCCAGCCCAGGTTCGGCTAGCGGGTACAATGAGCAGTTCTTC	CASPGSASGYNEQFF
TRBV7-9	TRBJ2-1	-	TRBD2	TGTGCCAGCAGCTCTATTGGGACTAGCGGGAGCTTATACAATGAGCAGTTCTTC	CASSSIGTSGSLYNEQFF
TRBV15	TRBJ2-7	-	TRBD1	TGTGCCACCAGCAATGACAGGGAATCCTACGAGCAGTACTTC	CATSNDRESYEQYF
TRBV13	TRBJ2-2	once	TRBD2	TGTGCCAGCAGCGTGAGGACGGGACTAGCGGGATTTACCGGGGAGCTGTTTTTT	CASSVRTGLAGFTGELFF
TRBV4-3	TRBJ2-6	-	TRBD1	TGCGCCAGCAGCCAAGAGACAGGGGGCTCTGGGGCCAACGTCCTGACTTTC	CASSQETGGSGANVLTF
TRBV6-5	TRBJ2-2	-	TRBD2	TGTGCCAGCAGGAGACTAGCGGATAACTCCGGGGAGCTGTTTTTT	CASRRLADNSGELFF